The next 23 T cell receptor beta chains were all read from a single sample in a study of T cell repertoires in cytomegalovirus infection. TCRdb re-called the reads with MiXCR, one entry per CDR3 protein. The sample lists under 850,000 distinct CDR3 sequences, 35% to 40% occurring once. What was sequenced was PBMCs. These receptor sequences come from a human donor in good health (CMV status not recorded). Some clones in this sample may be carry-over from other donors' samples.

The chain joins TRBV15 to TRBJ2-5; the match to TRBD2 covers 8 bases. Germline V lookup: CDR1 LNHNV, CDR2 YYDKDF (reference sequence). V trimming: 6 bases; J trimming: 3 bases; junction bases outside the gene matches: 3. This CDR3 region has 13 residues. CDR3 residues: CATRRAGEETQYF. Here the CDR3 DNA reads TGTGCCACCAGACGAGCGGGGGAAGAGACCCAGTACTTC. Together with reference TRBV15 and TRBJ2-5, the CDR3 gives the full variable domain: DAMVIQNPRYQVTQFGKPVTLSCSQTLNHNVMYWYQQKSSQAPKLLFHYYDKDFNNEADTPDNFQSRRPNTSFCFLDIRSPGLGDTAMYLCATRRAGEETQYFGPGTRLLVL.

This clonotype was detected many times. The rearrangement links TRBV5-4 to TRBJ1-2; TRBD1 agrees at 8 bases. The CDR3 loop spans 15 amino acids. CDR1 and CDR2 from the germline V gene are SGHNT and YYREEE (reference sequence). The V segment lost 3 bases and the J segment 5 bases; nucleotides outside the gene matches: 9. CDR3 bases: TGTGCCAGCAGCTGGTCGGACAGGGTGGGATATGGCTACACCTTC. The encoded protein is CASSWSDRVGYGYTF.

The genes are TRBV6-5 and TRBJ1-2; D unresolved. This CDR3 has 14 amino acids. Germline loops: CDR1 MNHEY, CDR2 SVGAGI. Trimming cost V 4 bases and J 4 bases, with 13 bases left between them. This chain's CDR3 is CASSWEAQSYGYTF. Written as DNA, the CDR3 is TGTGCCAGCAGTTGGGAAGCACAGAGCTATGGCTACACCTTC.

The genes are TRBV19 and TRBJ2-1; D gene ambiguous. This CDR3 comprises 14 residues. CDR1 LNHDA and CDR2 SQIVND come from the germline V gene (reference sequence). Trimming took 2 bases from V and 6 from J, leaving 11 bases between them. The DNA for the CDR3 is TGTGCCAGTAGTATACCCGGCCGAGTCAATGAGCAGTTCTTC. Encoded protein: CASSIPGRVNEQFF.

This clonotype was found a few times. This chain links TRBV5-6 with TRBJ1-5, with 7 positions matching TRBD1. This CDR3 has 15 amino acids. The germline gives CDR1 SGHDT, CDR2 YYEEEE. V was pared by 3 bases and J by 6 bases, with 9 bases of the junction left unmatched. This CDR3 reads CASSSGQEPGQPQHF. The CDR3 DNA reads TGTGCCAGCAGCTCTGGACAGGAGCCCGGTCAGCCCCAGCATTTT.

The chain combines TRBV20-1 with TRBJ1-2, with D hard to call. The CDR3 spans 15 residues. CDR1 and CDR2 (germline): DFQATT, SNEGSKA (reference sequence). The V and J ends lost 4 bases and 6 bases respectively, with 21 bases between them. CDR3 DNA sequence: TGCAGTGCTAAACTCATCGGCAGGACTACGGATGGCTACACCTTC. Its translation: CSAKLIGRTTDGYTF.

This clonotype has a count of ten or more. The chain joins TRBV7-2 to TRBJ2-2; a weak D match, TRBD1 (6 bases). This CDR3 has 16 amino acids. Germline CDR1 and CDR2: SGHTA and FQGNSA. V was cut by 2 bases and J by 6 bases, with 16 bases left in between. This chain's CDR3 is CASSLNSRGEAGELFF. In DNA, the CDR3 is TGTGCCAGCAGCTTAAATTCCAGGGGAGAGGCCGGGGAGCTGTTTTTT.

The chain combines TRBV24-1 with TRBJ2-5; no firm D call. The CDR3 totals 16 residues. CDR1 KGHDR and CDR2 SFDVKD come from the germline V gene. V lost 1 base and J lost 1, with 12 bases in between. CDR3 bases: TGTGCCACCAGTGATTTCGGGCAGACTTTCCAAGAGACCCAGTACTTC. This sequence encodes CATSDFGQTFQETQYF.

The CDR3 coding sequence is TGTGCCAGCAGCTTAAGGGACGGCCATACGCAGTATTTT. Its translation: CASSLRDGHTQYF. V usage is TRBV11-1 and J usage is TRBJ2-3; D tentatively reads TRBD1 or TRBD2 (5 bases each). Germline loops: CDR1 SGHAT, CDR2 FQDESV (reference sequence). V dropped 2 bases and J dropped 7 bases, with 10 bases sitting between them. This CDR3 spans 13 amino acids.

V and J are TRBV27 and TRBJ2-2, with 8 bases fitting TRBD2. Germline V gives CDR1 MNHEY, CDR2 SMNVEV (reference sequence). The CDR3 length is 15 residues. J was trimmed by 0 bases and V by 6 bases; bases with no gene match: 3. The CDR3 is CASSHSGANTGELFF. CDR3 in DNA: TGTGCCAGCAGCCATAGCGGGGCGAACACCGGGGAGCTGTTTTTT.

This rearrangement joins TRBV28 to TRBJ2-3; D might be TRBD1 (6 bases). Germline V lookup: CDR1 MDHEN, CDR2 SYDVKM. Trimming pared 6 bases from V and 0 bases from J, leaving 16 bases between. The CDR3 spans 16 residues. The CDR3 nucleotides read TGTGCCAGCAGCGGCACGGGACACCGGAGCACAGATACGCAGTATTTT. Translating gives CASSGTGHRSTDTQYF. The whole variable domain, remainder taken from reference TRBV28 and TRBJ2-3, is DVKVTQSSRYLVKRTGEKVFLECVQDMDHENMFWYRQDPGLGLRLIYFSYDVKMKEKGDIPEGYSVSREKKERFSLILESASTNQTSMYLCASSGTGHRSTDTQYFGPGTRLTVL.

This clonotype was seen more than once but under ten times. The genes are TRBV19 and TRBJ2-2; D unresolved. Germline values: CDR1 LNHDA, CDR2 SQIVND (reference sequence). The V gene lost 3 bases and the J gene lost 0 bases, with 8 bases spanning the gap. This CDR3 spans 15 amino acids. CDR3 nucleotide sequence: TGTGCCAGTAGTATGAGTCGGACGAACACCGGGGAGCTGTTTTTT. As protein: CASSMSRTNTGELFF.

This clonotype has only a few counts. The chain couples TRBV4-1 to TRBJ1-2; weak D call: TRBD1 (5 bases). Germline loops: CDR1 MGHRA, CDR2 YSYEKL. The V end was cut by 0 bases, the J end by 4 bases, with 6 bases between. The CDR3 is made up of 13 amino acids. The CDR3 sequence: CASSQEGTYGYTF. The CDR3 DNA reads as TGCGCCAGCAGCCAAGAGGGGACCTATGGCTACACCTTC.

As regards this clonotype: A read error may account for a junction end that differs from germline. The rearrangement links TRBV7-7 to TRBJ2-1; maybe TRBD1 (6 bases). This CDR3 contains 13 residues. From germline, CDR1 is SSHAT and CDR2 FNYEAQ (reference sequence). The CDR3 nucleotides read TGTGCTAGCAGCCAGGACAGTTACAATGAGCAGTTCTTC. Its translation is CASSQDSYNEQFF.

The genes are TRBV28 and TRBJ2-1; 9 bases map to TRBD2. CDR1 is MDHEN and CDR2 is SYDVKM in the germline V gene. The CDR3 contains 15 residues. Trimming took 6 bases from V and 4 from J; bases not matched to a gene: 7. The CDR3 loop is CASRTLAGEYNEQFF. The CDR3 DNA follows: TGTGCCAGCAGAACGTTAGCGGGAGAATACAATGAGCAGTTCTTC.

This clonotype was counted between two and nine times. The chain has TRBV27 and TRBJ1-1; a weak D match, TRBD1 (6 bases). There are 15 residues in the CDR3. V was shortened by 7 bases and J by 1 base, with 16 bases between the two germline ends. CDR1 and CDR2 from the germline V gene are MNHEY and SMNVEV (reference sequence). The CDR3 here is CASTPRTDSNTEAFF. In DNA, the CDR3 is TGTGCCAGCACCCCTAGGACAGATTCGAACACTGAAGCTTTCTTT.

This clonotype was seen more than once but under ten times. The rearrangement uses TRBV9 and TRBJ2-7; D gene ambiguous. The V gene's germline CDR1 is SGDLS and CDR2 YYNGEE. CDR3 length equals 12 residues. Deletions cut 3 bases from V and 6 bases from J, with 10 bases between. Here the CDR3 reads CASSDPPGEQYF. The CDR3 DNA is TGTGCCAGCAGCGATCCCCCCGGCGAGCAGTACTTC.

The chain joins TRBV25-1 to TRBJ1-6; TRBD1 might be the D (5 bases). Germline CDR1 MGHDK, CDR2 SYGVNS. CDR3 length equals 12 residues. The V end lost 4 bases, the J end lost 10 bases, and 8 bases lay between the germline ends. CDR3 DNA sequence: TGTGCCAGCAGTGGTGACAGATCACCCCTCCACTTT. Its protein product is CASSGDRSPLHF.

At least ten counts were recorded for this clonotype. The rearrangement uses TRBV7-2 and TRBJ2-2; maybe TRBD2 (5 bases). Per the germline V gene, CDR1 is SGHTA and CDR2 is FQGNSA. The CDR3 is 15 residues long. V was pared by 4 bases and J by 6 bases, with 15 bases between. Written as DNA, the CDR3 is TGTGCCAGCAGCTCCAATTTGTGGGGAGCCGGGGAGCTGTTTTTT. As protein: CASSSNLWGAGELFF.

The V and J genes are TRBV6-1 and TRBJ1-1; D remains ambiguous. Germline V lookup: CDR1 MNHNS, CDR2 SASEGT. The V gene lost 1 base and the J gene lost 0 bases, with 12 bases spanning the gap. CDR3 size: 16 residues. This chain's CDR3 is CASSEGVGLMNTEAFF. CDR3 coding DNA: TGTGCCAGCAGTGAAGGAGTTGGCCTGATGAACACTGAAGCTTTCTTT.

This clonotype came up once. This rearrangement joins TRBV12-3 or TRBV12-4 to TRBJ2-7; 8 nucleotides line up with TRBD2. The CDR3 covers 14 residues. V trimming: 3 bases; J trimming: 6 bases; junction bases outside the gene matches: 7. The CDR3 nucleotides are TGTGCCAGCAGTTTGGCCGGGGGGGTCCTCGAGCAGTACTTC. Residues: CASSLAGGVLEQYF.

The V gene is TRBV7-8, the J gene TRBJ2-4; TRBD2 aligns across 10 bases. Germline V gene lookup returns CDR1 SGHVS and CDR2 FQNEAQ. There are 22 residues in the CDR3. The junction had 27 bases not matched to a gene; V was cut back by 5 bases and J by 5 bases. The chain's CDR3 is CASSPRRVSSGRALGSENIQYF. The DNA of the CDR3 is TGTGCCAGCAGCCCACGACGTGTAAGCAGCGGGAGGGCCCTTGGGTCGGAAAACATTCAGTACTTC.

This clonotype was seen more than once but under ten times. The V call is TRBV2, the J call TRBJ2-3, with a possible D match to TRBD2 (6 bases). V lost 6 bases, J lost 2 bases, and 15 bases lay in between. The CDR3 extends over 15 amino acids. Per germline, CDR1 SNHLY and CDR2 FYNNEI. CDR3 in amino acids: CASSEEGANTDTQYF. As DNA, the CDR3 is TGTGCCAGCAGCGAGGAGGGAGCCAACACAGATACGCAGTATTTT.